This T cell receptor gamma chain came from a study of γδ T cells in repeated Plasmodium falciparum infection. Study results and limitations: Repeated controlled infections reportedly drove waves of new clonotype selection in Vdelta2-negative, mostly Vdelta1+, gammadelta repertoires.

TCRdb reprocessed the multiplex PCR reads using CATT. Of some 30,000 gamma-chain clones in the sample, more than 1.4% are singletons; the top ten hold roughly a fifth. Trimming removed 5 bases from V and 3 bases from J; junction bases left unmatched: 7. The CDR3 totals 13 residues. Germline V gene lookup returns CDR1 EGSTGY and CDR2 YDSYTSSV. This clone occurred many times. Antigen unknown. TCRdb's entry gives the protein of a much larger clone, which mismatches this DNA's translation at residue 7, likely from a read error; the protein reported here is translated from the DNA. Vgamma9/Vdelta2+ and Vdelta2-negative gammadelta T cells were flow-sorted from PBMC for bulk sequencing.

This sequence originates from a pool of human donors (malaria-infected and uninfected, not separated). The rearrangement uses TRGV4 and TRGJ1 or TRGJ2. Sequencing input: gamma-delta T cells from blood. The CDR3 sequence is CATWGHRYYKKLF. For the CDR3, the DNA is TGTGCCACCTGGGGTCATCGTTATTATAAGAAACTCTTT.